These T cell receptor beta chains were read from a single sample in a study of blood T cells in healthy people across ages. TCRdb reprocessed the 5' RACE reads via MiXCR and lists one record per CDR3 protein. Found here are about 730,000 distinct CDR3 sequences, more than 40% of them singletons; the top ten hold 20% to 25%. The sample was blood. These receptors were obtained from a woman aged 55-70 years in good health. Both conserved end residues are part of each CDR3. The D gene is left open where the match is weak. Size values are once, few and many counts, or a class for expanded clones, and some rows have none.

j_gene | d_gene | v_gene | abundance | CDR3nt | CDR3aa
TRBJ2-7 | TRBD2 | TRBV6-5 | - | TGTGCCAGCAGTTACAGGGCTAGCGGGATTTCCTACAATGAGCAGTACTTC | CASSYRASGISYNEQYF
TRBJ1-5 | - | TRBV6-6 | - | TGTGCCAGCAGTTACCTACTGGGAAGCAATCAGCCCCAGCATTTT | CASSYLLGSNQPQHF
TRBJ2-1 | - | TRBV21-1 | - | TGTGCCAGCAGCATGCAGGGCGGGAGGGCCGAGAGAGAGCAGTTCTTC | CASSMQGGRAEREQFF
TRBJ2-1 | - | TRBV11-3 | - | TGTGCCAGCAGCTTAGACCCCCCGGATGAGCAGTTCTTC | CASSLDPPDEQFF
TRBJ2-3 | TRBD2 | TRBV5-1 | - | TGCGCCAGCAGCGCGGGAGTTCGGGCAGATACGCAGTATTTT | CASSAGVRADTQYF
TRBJ2-7 | - | TRBV10-3 | many | TGTGCCATCAGTGATATGTCTTGGGAGCAGTACTTC | CAISDMSWEQYF
TRBJ2-3 | - | TRBV6-6 | - | TGTGCCAGCAGCCGGGACGTTGTGGATACGCAGTATTTT | CASSRDVVDTQYF
TRBJ2-1 | TRBD1 | TRBV9 | - | TGTGCCAGCAGCGTGGCGACAGGGGGTGAGCAGTTCTTC | CASSVATGGEQFF
TRBJ1-2 | - | TRBV3-1 | - | TGTGCCAGCAGCCAAGAAGGGTCGGGAAACTATGGCTACACCTTC | CASSQEGSGNYGYTF
TRBJ1-5 | TRBD1 | TRBV5-1 | few | TGCGCCAGCAGCCCCGAGGGACAGTACAATCAGCCCCAGCATTTT | CASSPEGQYNQPQHF
TRBJ1-3 | TRBD1 | TRBV30 | - | TGTGCCTTCGACAGGGGGCTCTCTGGAAACACCATATATTTT | CAFDRGLSGNTIYF
TRBJ2-1 | - | TRBV7-2 | few | TGTGCCAGCAGCTTATCTAGTCTTAATGAGCAGTTCTTC | CASSLSSLNEQFF
TRBJ2-7 | - | TRBV11-2 | - | TGTGCCAGCAGCTTAACCCAGGTACGCAATGAGCAGTACTTC | CASSLTQVRNEQYF
TRBJ2-7 | TRBD1 | TRBV7-9 | - | TGTGCCAGCAGCAGTTTCCGTGACAGGGCCTACGAGCAGTACTTC | CASSSFRDRAYEQYF
TRBJ2-3 | - | TRBV7-2 | - | TGTGCCAGCAGACTAGTAACAGATACGCAGTATTTT | CASRLVTDTQYF
TRBJ2-1 | - | TRBV21-1 | few | TGTGCCAGCAGCAAAGCCAGGACTAGCGGGAGGGCTGCGTCACCCAGCTCCTACAATGAGCAGTTCTTC | CASSKARTSGRAASPSSYNEQFF
TRBJ2-1 | TRBD1 | TRBV28 | - | TGTGCCAGCAGCCCCCTGGGGGGACAGGGCTACAATGAGCAGTTCTTC | CASSPLGGQGYNEQFF
TRBJ2-7 | TRBD2 | TRBV20-1 | few | TGCAGTGCTAGCGGAGATAGCGGGAGAGCCTACGAGCAGTACTTC | CSASGDSGRAYEQYF
TRBJ2-7 | TRBD2 | TRBV6-2/TRBV6-3 | few | TGTGCCAGCAGTTCTGCGCGACTAGCGGCGGAATACGAGCAGTACTTC | CASSSARLAAEYEQYF
TRBJ2-7 | - | TRBV20-1 | - | TGCAGTGCTAGAGATGCCAGGAATGAGCAGTACTTC | CSARDARNEQYF
TRBJ2-1 | - | TRBV7-2 | - | TGTGCCAGCAGCTTAGGCCGTTGGAATGAGCAGTTCTTC | CASSLGRWNEQFF
TRBJ2-1 | - | TRBV29-1 | - | TGCAGCGTTGAGTTGGGGTCAAGGGAGCAGTTCTTC | CSVELGSREQFF
TRBJ2-3 | - | TRBV10-3 | many | TGTGCCATCAGTGATAGTAGAGGTACCACAGATACGCAGTATTTT | CAISDSRGTTDTQYF
TRBJ2-3 | - | TRBV7-3 | - | TGTGCCAGCAGCCCCCGACTGGGGGATACAGATACGCAGTATTTT | CASSPRLGDTDTQYF
TRBJ1-2 | - | TRBV13 | - | TGTGCCAGCAGCTTAGGACGGACCACTAACTATGGCTACACCTTC | CASSLGRTTNYGYTF
TRBJ2-7 | - | TRBV28 | few | TGTGCCAGCAGCCGAGCTGCGGTCCCCCAATACGAGCAGTACTTC | CASSRAAVPQYEQYF
TRBJ2-3 | - | TRBV11-2 | few | TGTGCCAGCAGCTCGCCCGGGACCGAGGCAGCTACGCAGTATTTT | CASSSPGTEAATQYF
TRBJ2-2 | TRBD1 | TRBV7-3 | - | TGTGCCAGCAGCCCGACAGGGACGGACACCGGGGAGCTGTTTTTT | CASSPTGTDTGELFF
TRBJ2-5 | TRBD2 | TRBV28 | - | TGTGCCAGCGGGACTAGCGAAGTGACCCAGTACTTC | CASGTSEVTQYF
TRBJ2-7 | - | TRBV29-1 | many | TGCAGCGTTATTGGTAGCGGCGACTACGAGCAGTACTTC | CSVIGSGDYEQYF
TRBJ2-7 | TRBD2 | TRBV20-1 | - | TGCAGTGCCTCAGTGGGAGGGCCACCCTACGAGCAGTACTTC | CSASVGGPPYEQYF
TRBJ2-7 | - | TRBV7-9 | - | TGTGCCAGCAGCCCCTCTCCGGGAGAAGGGTACTTC | CASSPSPGEGYF
TRBJ2-3 | - | TRBV20-1 | many | TGCAGTGCTGGAGACTGGGCGGTTGGCACAGATACGCAGTATTTT | CSAGDWAVGTDTQYF
TRBJ2-1 | TRBD2 | TRBV5-1 | few | TGCACCAGCAGCGCGCTAGCGGGAGAAGTCAATGAGCAGTTCTTC | CTSSALAGEVNEQFF
TRBJ1-5 | - | TRBV6-1 | few | TGTGCCAGCAGTGAAGTTGGCAATCAGCCCCAGCATTTT | CASSEVGNQPQHF
TRBJ1-5 | - | TRBV4-2 | - | TGTGCCAGCAGCCAAGACGTATATCAGCCCCAGCATTTT | CASSQDVYQPQHF